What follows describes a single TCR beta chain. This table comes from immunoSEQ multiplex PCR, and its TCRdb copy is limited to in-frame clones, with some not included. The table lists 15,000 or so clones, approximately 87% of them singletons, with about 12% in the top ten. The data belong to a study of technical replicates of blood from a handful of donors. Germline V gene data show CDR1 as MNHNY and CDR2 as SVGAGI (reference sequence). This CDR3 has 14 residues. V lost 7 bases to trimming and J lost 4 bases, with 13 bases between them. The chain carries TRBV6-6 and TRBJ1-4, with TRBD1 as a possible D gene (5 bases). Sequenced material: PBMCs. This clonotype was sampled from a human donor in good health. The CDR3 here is CASTTRVHNEKLFF. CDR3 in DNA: TGTGCCAGCACCACCAGGGTTCATAATGAAAAACTGTTTTTT.